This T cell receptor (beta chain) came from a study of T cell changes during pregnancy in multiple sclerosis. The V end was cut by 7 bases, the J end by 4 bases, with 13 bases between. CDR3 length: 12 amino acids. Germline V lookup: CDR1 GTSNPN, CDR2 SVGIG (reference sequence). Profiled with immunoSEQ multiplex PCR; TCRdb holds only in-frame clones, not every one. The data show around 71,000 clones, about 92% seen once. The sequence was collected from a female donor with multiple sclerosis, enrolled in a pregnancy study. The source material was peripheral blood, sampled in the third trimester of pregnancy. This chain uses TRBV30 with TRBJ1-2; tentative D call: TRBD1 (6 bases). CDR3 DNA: TGTGCCTACTCACAGGGCGGCTATGGCTACACCTTC. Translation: CAYSQGGYGYTF.